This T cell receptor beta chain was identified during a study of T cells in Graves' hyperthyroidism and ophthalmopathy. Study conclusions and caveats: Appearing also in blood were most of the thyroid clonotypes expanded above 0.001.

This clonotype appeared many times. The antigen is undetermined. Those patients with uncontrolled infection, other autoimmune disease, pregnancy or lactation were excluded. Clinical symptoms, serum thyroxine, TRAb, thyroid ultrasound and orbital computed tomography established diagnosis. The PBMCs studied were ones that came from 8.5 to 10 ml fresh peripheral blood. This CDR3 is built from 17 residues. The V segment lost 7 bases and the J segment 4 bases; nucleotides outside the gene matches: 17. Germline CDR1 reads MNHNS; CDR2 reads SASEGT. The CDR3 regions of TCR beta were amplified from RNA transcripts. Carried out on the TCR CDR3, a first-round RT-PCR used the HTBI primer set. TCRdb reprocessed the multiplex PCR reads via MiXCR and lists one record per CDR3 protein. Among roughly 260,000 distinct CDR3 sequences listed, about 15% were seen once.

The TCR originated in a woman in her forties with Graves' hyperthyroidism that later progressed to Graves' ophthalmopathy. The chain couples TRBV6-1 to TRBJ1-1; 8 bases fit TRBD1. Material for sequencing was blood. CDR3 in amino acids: CASTPDRVWFFRTEAFF. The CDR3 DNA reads TGTGCCAGCACCCCGGACAGGGTTTGGTTTTTCCGCACTGAAGCTTTCTTT.